This TCR beta chain was observed in a study of OX40 agonist ivuxolimab in advanced cancers. The table came from immunoSEQ multiplex PCR; TCRdb's copy has only in-frame clones and leaves some out. The repertoire holds just over 15,000 clones, with around 60% as singletons. With regard to this clone: One end of the junction does not line up with germline, which may come from a read error.

This CDR3 contains 14 residues. Germline values: CDR1 SEHNR, CDR2 FQNEAQ (reference sequence). The sequences come from CD4+ or CD8+ T cells sorted from blood, collected in a trial of the OX40 agonist ivuxolimab. This clonotype was obtained from an adult with an advanced solid tumor such as melanoma, head and neck, liver or kidney cancer. The chain combines TRBV7-9 with TRBJ2-7; the D gene is possibly TRBD1 (5 bases). The CDR3 DNA reads as TGCGCCAGCAGCCAGGCGTGGCAGGGCTACGAGCAGTACTTC. It yields the protein CASSQAWQGYEQYF.